This is a list of T cell receptor beta chains from one sample in a study of blood T cell repertoires in COVID-19. Sequencing was performed with immunoSEQ multiplex PCR; in TCRdb, only in-frame clones are kept and a portion is missing. Of 150,000 to 200,000 clones detected, 70% to 80% appear once; the ten largest clones hold roughly 5.7%. Material for sequencing was peripheral blood. The receptors were sampled from a middle-aged woman with COVID-19, enrolled during active disease. The CDR3 runs from the conserved cysteine through the conserved F or W. Fields, in order: clone size, D gene, J gene, V gene, CDR3 protein, CDR3 DNA. D genes are given only for firm matches. Some rows mark clone size as missing; the rest say once, few, many or name a class of expanded clone.

clone size: .
D gene: TRBD1
J gene: TRBJ2-1
V gene: TRBV3-1/TRBV3-2
CDR3 protein: CASSQAGTGLRGSYNEQFF
CDR3 DNA: TGTGCCAGCAGCCAAGCCGGGACAGGCCTGAGGGGCTCCTACAATGAGCAGTTCTTC

clone size: once
D gene: TRBD1
J gene: TRBJ2-1
V gene: TRBV7-9
CDR3 protein: CASITRTGFGEQFF
CDR3 DNA: TGTGCCAGCATCACACGGACAGGCTTTGGTGAGCAGTTCTTC

clone size: .
D gene: .
J gene: TRBJ2-5
V gene: TRBV30
CDR3 protein: CAWGMAFQETQYF
CDR3 DNA: TGTGCCTGGGGAATGGCCTTTCAAGAGACCCAGTACTTC

clone size: .
D gene: .
J gene: TRBJ1-2
V gene: TRBV27
CDR3 protein: CASSTRPGAYTF
CDR3 DNA: TGTGCCAGCAGTACCCGGCCAGGGGCCTACACCTTC

clone size: .
D gene: .
J gene: TRBJ2-1
V gene: TRBV11-3
CDR3 protein: CASSRRASPDKFF
CDR3 DNA: TGTGCCAGCAGCCGCAGGGCCTCCCCCGATAAGTTCTTC

clone size: .
D gene: TRBD2
J gene: TRBJ2-3
V gene: TRBV19
CDR3 protein: CASSIGWSGVIDTQYF
CDR3 DNA: TGTGCCAGTAGTATAGGGTGGAGCGGGGTGATCGATACGCAGTATTTT

clone size: .
D gene: .
J gene: TRBJ1-3
V gene: TRBV19
CDR3 protein: CASTIRAGAGNTIYF
CDR3 DNA: TGTGCCAGTACCATCCGGGCCGGGGCTGGAAACACCATATATTTT

clone size: many
D gene: TRBD1
J gene: TRBJ2-7
V gene: TRBV5-5
CDR3 protein: CASSLEGQGPLLAYEQYF
CDR3 DNA: TGTGCCAGCAGCTTGGAGGGACAGGGGCCTCTTCTTGCCTACGAGCAGTACTTC

clone size: .
D gene: TRBD2
J gene: TRBJ2-7
V gene: TRBV7-8
CDR3 protein: CASSFGRLADYEQYF
CDR3 DNA: TGTGCCAGCAGCTTTGGACGTCTAGCGGACTACGAGCAGTACTTC

clone size: .
D gene: TRBD1
J gene: TRBJ2-3
V gene: TRBV2
CDR3 protein: CASSRQGRTDTQYF
CDR3 DNA: TGTGCCAGCAGCCGACAGGGGCGCACAGATACGCAGTATTTT

clone size: .
D gene: TRBD2
J gene: TRBJ2-2
V gene: TRBV5-1
CDR3 protein: CASSPGGSPNTGELFF
CDR3 DNA: TGCGCCAGCAGCCCGGGGGGGAGTCCGAACACCGGGGAGCTGTTTTTT

clone size: .
D gene: .
J gene: TRBJ2-1
V gene: TRBV20-1
CDR3 protein: CSALSVGIQFF
CDR3 DNA: TGCAGTGCCCTCTCGGTCGGTATTCAGTTCTTC

clone size: .
D gene: .
J gene: TRBJ1-6
V gene: TRBV19
CDR3 protein: CATSSRGITYNSPLHF
CDR3 DNA: TGTGCCACCTCCTCCCGGGGGATCACCTATAATTCACCCCTCCACTTT

clone size: once
D gene: .
J gene: TRBJ1-5
V gene: TRBV11-3
CDR3 protein: CASSHQHF
CDR3 DNA: TGTGCCAGCAGCCATCAGCATTTT

clone size: once
D gene: .
J gene: TRBJ2-5
V gene: TRBV5-4
CDR3 protein: CASKVGGRETQYF
CDR3 DNA: TGTGCCAGCAAGGTGGGAGGCAGGGAGACCCAGTACTTC

clone size: .
D gene: TRBD1
J gene: TRBJ2-7
V gene: TRBV5-1
CDR3 protein: CASSGGTGPFYEQYF
CDR3 DNA: TGCGCCAGCAGCGGCGGGACAGGTCCCTTTTACGAGCAGTACTTC

clone size: .
D gene: .
J gene: TRBJ1-5
V gene: TRBV4-1
CDR3 protein: CASSQEGGADQPQHF
CDR3 DNA: TGCGCCAGCAGCCAAGAGGGGGGGGCGGATCAGCCCCAGCATTTT

clone size: .
D gene: .
J gene: TRBJ2-1
V gene: TRBV6-6
CDR3 protein: CASRPNRDSSNEQFF
CDR3 DNA: TGTGCCAGCAGACCCAACCGGGACTCTTCCAATGAGCAGTTCTTC

clone size: .
D gene: .
J gene: TRBJ1-4
V gene: TRBV7-2
CDR3 protein: CASSSSGATNEKLFF
CDR3 DNA: TGTGCCAGCAGCTCATCAGGGGCAACTAATGAAAAACTGTTTTTT

clone size: .
D gene: TRBD2
J gene: TRBJ2-3
V gene: TRBV7-8
CDR3 protein: CASSGGGTTTDTQYF
CDR3 DNA: TGTGCCAGCAGCGGAGGAGGGACTACAACAGATACGCAGTATTTT

clone size: .
D gene: .
J gene: TRBJ1-2
V gene: TRBV9
CDR3 protein: CASSVGQSYGYTF
CDR3 DNA: TGTGCCAGCAGCGTAGGACAGTCCTATGGCTACACCTTC

clone size: .
D gene: TRBD2
J gene: TRBJ2-2
V gene: TRBV7-2
CDR3 protein: CASSLEGSGKPGELFF
CDR3 DNA: TGTGCCAGCAGCTTAGAGGGTAGCGGGAAGCCCGGGGAGCTGTTTTTT

clone size: .
D gene: TRBD2
J gene: TRBJ2-5
V gene: TRBV4-1
CDR3 protein: CASSHELATQETQYF
CDR3 DNA: TGCGCCAGCAGCCACGAACTAGCGACGCAAGAGACCCAGTACTTC

clone size: .
D gene: .
J gene: TRBJ2-7
V gene: TRBV5-1
CDR3 protein: CASSLVAAYEQYF
CDR3 DNA: TGCGCCAGCAGCTTGGTTGCAGCGTACGAGCAGTACTTC

clone size: .
D gene: TRBD2
J gene: TRBJ2-1
V gene: TRBV7-2
CDR3 protein: CASSLDGRAHNEQFF
CDR3 DNA: TGTGCCAGCAGCTTAGACGGGAGGGCCCACAATGAGCAGTTCTTC

clone size: once
D gene: .
J gene: TRBJ1-5
V gene: TRBV16
CDR3 protein: CASSQSDQGRQPQHF
CDR3 DNA: TGTGCCAGCAGCCAATCGGACCAGGGGCGTCAGCCCCAGCATTTT

clone size: .
D gene: TRBD1
J gene: TRBJ1-1
V gene: TRBV6-6
CDR3 protein: CASTSQQGYTEAFF
CDR3 DNA: TGTGCCAGCACCTCACAACAGGGGTACACTGAAGCTTTCTTT

clone size: once
D gene: .
J gene: TRBJ1-2
V gene: TRBV21-1
CDR3 protein: CASSRPASVHANYGYTF
CDR3 DNA: TGTGCCAGCAGCCGCCCAGCGAGCGTGCATGCTAACTATGGCTACACCTTC

clone size: .
D gene: TRBD2
J gene: TRBJ2-7
V gene: TRBV27
CDR3 protein: CASSFYGLAGHEQYF
CDR3 DNA: TGTGCCAGCTCCTTCTACGGACTAGCGGGCCACGAGCAGTACTTC

clone size: .
D gene: TRBD1
J gene: TRBJ2-2
V gene: TRBV27
CDR3 protein: CAVKQGIGELFF
CDR3 DNA: TGTGCCGTGAAACAGGGGATAGGGGAGCTGTTTTTT

clone size: once
D gene: .
J gene: TRBJ1-5
V gene: TRBV19
CDR3 protein: CASSIRGNQPQHF
CDR3 DNA: TGTGCCAGTAGTATTCGGGGCAATCAGCCCCAGCATTTT

clone size: .
D gene: .
J gene: TRBJ2-5
V gene: TRBV6-2/TRBV6-3
CDR3 protein: CASSYSRTGVTQYF
CDR3 DNA: TGTGCCAGCAGTTACTCCCGGACGGGGGTGACCCAGTACTTC

clone size: .
D gene: TRBD1
J gene: TRBJ2-1
V gene: TRBV3-1/TRBV3-2
CDR3 protein: CASSQQTGNYFF
CDR3 DNA: TGTGCCAGCAGCCAACAGACAGGGAACTATTTCTTC

clone size: .
D gene: TRBD1
J gene: TRBJ1-1
V gene: TRBV5-5
CDR3 protein: CASSLAGGNTEAFF
CDR3 DNA: TGTGCCAGCAGCTTGGCAGGGGGGAACACTGAAGCTTTCTTT

clone size: few
D gene: TRBD1
J gene: TRBJ2-5
V gene: TRBV9
CDR3 protein: CASSTLRDRGGETQYF
CDR3 DNA: TGTGCCAGCAGCACCCTGAGGGACAGGGGGGGAGAGACCCAGTACTTC

clone size: few
D gene: .
J gene: TRBJ2-3
V gene: TRBV7-9
CDR3 protein: CASSLDRPGQLGADTQYF
CDR3 DNA: TGTGCCAGCAGCTTAGATCGTCCCGGACAGTTGGGTGCAGATACGCAGTATTTT

clone size: few
D gene: .
J gene: TRBJ2-7
V gene: TRBV9
CDR3 protein: CASSAGPSYEQYF
CDR3 DNA: TGTGCCAGCAGCGCAGGGCCGTCCTACGAGCAGTACTTC

clone size: .
D gene: TRBD1
J gene: TRBJ1-2
V gene: TRBV30
CDR3 protein: CAWTTTGDRGYGYTF
CDR3 DNA: TGTGCCTGGACTACGACAGGGGATAGAGGCTATGGCTACACCTTC

clone size: once
D gene: .
J gene: TRBJ1-1
V gene: TRBV2
CDR3 protein: CASNRPSEAFF
CDR3 DNA: TGTGCCAGCAACAGGCCGTCAGAAGCTTTCTTT

clone size: .
D gene: TRBD1
J gene: TRBJ2-3
V gene: TRBV5-1
CDR3 protein: CASSLWTGRSNAILTDTQYF
CDR3 DNA: TGCGCCAGCAGCCTTTGGACAGGGCGCTCAAATGCAATCCTCACAGATACGCAGTATTTT

clone size: .
D gene: .
J gene: TRBJ2-1
V gene: TRBV10-1
CDR3 protein: CASSSSQTYNEQFF
CDR3 DNA: TGCGCCAGCAGCTCCTCACAGACCTACAATGAGCAGTTCTTC

clone size: .
D gene: TRBD1
J gene: TRBJ1-5
V gene: TRBV7-2
CDR3 protein: CASSAGTGVYQPQHF
CDR3 DNA: TGTGCCAGCAGCGCCGGGACAGGGGTCTACCAGCCCCAGCATTTT

clone size: .
D gene: TRBD1
J gene: TRBJ1-1
V gene: TRBV5-1
CDR3 protein: CASSLEGTGGGNTEAFF
CDR3 DNA: TGCGCCAGCAGCTTGGAGGGGACAGGGGGCGGGAACACTGAAGCTTTCTTT

clone size: .
D gene: .
J gene: TRBJ2-5
V gene: TRBV18
CDR3 protein: CASSRRGVEETQYF
CDR3 DNA: TGTGCCAGCTCACGGCGAGGAGTGGAAGAGACCCAGTACTTC

clone size: .
D gene: .
J gene: TRBJ1-1
V gene: TRBV6-6
CDR3 protein: CASRPLTGFVNTEAFF
CDR3 DNA: TGTGCCAGCAGACCGCTCACAGGGTTCGTGAACACTGAAGCTTTCTTT

clone size: .
D gene: .
J gene: TRBJ2-3
V gene: TRBV5-1
CDR3 protein: CASSFNLGGANTDTQYF
CDR3 DNA: TGCGCCAGCAGCTTTAATCTTGGGGGGGCCAACACAGATACGCAGTATTTT

clone size: .
D gene: TRBD1
J gene: TRBJ2-7
V gene: TRBV6-6
CDR3 protein: CASSTQTGLSYEQYF
CDR3 DNA: TGTGCCAGCAGTACCCAGACAGGGTTAAGTTACGAGCAGTACTTC

clone size: once
D gene: .
J gene: TRBJ2-3
V gene: TRBV7-2
CDR3 protein: CASSVRSASEDTQYF
CDR3 DNA: TGTGCCAGCAGCGTTCGGTCGGCTAGCGAGGATACGCAGTATTTT

clone size: .
D gene: .
J gene: TRBJ1-4
V gene: TRBV5-1
CDR3 protein: CASSLDRVWESEKLFF
CDR3 DNA: TGCGCCAGCAGCTTGGACAGGGTTTGGGAGAGTGAAAAACTGTTTTTT

clone size: .
D gene: TRBD1
J gene: TRBJ2-7
V gene: TRBV14
CDR3 protein: CASSPRTGPYEQYF
CDR3 DNA: TGTGCCAGCAGCCCCCGGACAGGACCCTACGAGCAGTACTTC

clone size: .
D gene: .
J gene: TRBJ2-5
V gene: TRBV18
CDR3 protein: CASSPDRQETQYF
CDR3 DNA: TGTGCCAGCTCACCCGACAGGCAAGAGACCCAGTACTTC